The rows below give T cell receptor beta chains drawn from one sample of a study of shared clonotypes between healthy human individuals. Using immunoSEQ multiplex PCR, the repertoire was profiled, and TCRdb retains in-frame clones only, with some absent. This sample has roughly 1 million clones, with 78% found just once. Input material: memory CD4+ T cells from PBMCs. All receptors come from a man aged 18 to 30 in good health. Some clones in this sample may be carry-over from other donors' samples. Each CDR3 is given with its conserved first and last residue. D genes are given only for firm matches. Only part of the rows carry a size: once, few, many, or a class if the clone is expanded.

D gene	V gene	clone size	J gene	CDR3 DNA	CDR3 protein
TRBD1	TRBV27	many	TRBJ1-4	TGTGCCAGCAGTGAGACAGGGAGAAAGACTAATGAAAAACTGTTTTTT	CASSETGRKTNEKLFF
TRBD1	TRBV19	.	TRBJ1-5	TGTGCCAGTAGTAATCGGGACAGTCCTTATAGCAATCAGCCCCAGCATTTT	CASSNRDSPYSNQPQHF
.	TRBV30	.	TRBJ1-2	TGTGCCTGGAGTGTAGGTGGGGTGAGCTATGGCTACACCTTC	CAWSVGGVSYGYTF
TRBD1	TRBV6-6	many	TRBJ2-3	TGTGCCACCGGACAGGGGTATACGCAGTATTTT	CATGQGYTQYF
.	TRBV7-3	.	TRBJ2-3	TGTGCCAGCAGCTTAGTTGGCACAGATACGCAGTATTTT	CASSLVGTDTQYF
TRBD1	TRBV7-8	.	TRBJ2-1	TGTGCCAGCAGCCTCATCAGGGGGCAATACAATGAGCAGTTCTTC	CASSLIRGQYNEQFF
TRBD2	TRBV5-1	.	TRBJ2-3	TGCGCCAGCAGCTCGGGACTAGCGGGGGGCACAGATACGCAGTATTTT	CASSSGLAGGTDTQYF
.	TRBV5-8	.	TRBJ1-5	TGTGCCAGCAGCTTACGGACTCCCGGAGGCAATCAGCCCCAGCATTTT	CASSLRTPGGNQPQHF
.	TRBV4-3	few	TRBJ2-3	TGCGCCAGCAGCCAAGGGGGTCTAGGATCCACAGATACGCAGTATTTT	CASSQGGLGSTDTQYF
.	TRBV19	.	TRBJ1-1	TGTGCCAGTAGTATTTCAGGGGTAAACACTGAAGCTTTCTTT	CASSISGVNTEAFF
.	TRBV5-5	.	TRBJ2-1	TGTGCCAGCAGCTTCTTGACTGCCTCCTACAATGAGCAGTTCTTC	CASSFLTASYNEQFF
.	TRBV28	few	TRBJ1-2	TGTGCCAGCAGTTTATCCCATGGCTACACCTTC	CASSLSHGYTF
.	TRBV4-1	few	TRBJ2-7	TGCGCCAGCAGCCCCGGGACAAAGACCTACGAGCAGTACTTC	CASSPGTKTYEQYF
TRBD1	TRBV4-1	.	TRBJ2-5	TGCGCCAGCAGCCAAGGGGACAGGGGACAAGAGACCCAGTACTTC	CASSQGDRGQETQYF
TRBD1	TRBV7-3	.	TRBJ1-1	TGTGCCAGCAGCACAACAGGGGGGGCTGAAGCTTTCTTT	CASSTTGGAEAFF
.	TRBV5-1	.	TRBJ1-1	TGCGCCAGCAGAATGACACAGATGAACACTGAAGCTTTCTTT	CASRMTQMNTEAFF
.	TRBV5-8	.	TRBJ1-5	TGTGCCAGCAGCTTGATCGTAGGGAATCAGCCCCAGCATTTT	CASSLIVGNQPQHF
.	TRBV2	once	TRBJ2-5	TGTGCCAGCAATGACGCACGGGAGACCCAGTACTTC	CASNDARETQYF
.	TRBV10-1	once	TRBJ2-7	TGCGCCAGCAGTGAGTATATCCACTACGAGCAGTACTTC	CASSEYIHYEQYF
TRBD2	TRBV28	.	TRBJ2-1	TGTGCCAGCAGTTCCCCCGGGGGGGCGACGTACAATGAGCAGTTCTTC	CASSSPGGATYNEQFF
.	TRBV29-1	.	TRBJ1-4	TGCAGCGTTTCATGGCGGGGCAATGAAAAACTGTTTTTT	CSVSWRGNEKLFF
.	TRBV15	few	TRBJ1-1	TGTGCCACCAGCAGAGAGCCTCGGACGGAAGCTTTCTTT	CATSREPRTEAFF
.	TRBV2	.	TRBJ1-5	TGTGCCAGCAGTCCTACATATAACGATCAGCCCCAGCATTTT	CASSPTYNDQPQHF
.	TRBV4-3	.	TRBJ1-5	TGCGCCAGCAGCCAAGAATATAGTAGCAATCAGCCCCAGCATTTT	CASSQEYSSNQPQHF
.	TRBV28	few	TRBJ1-2	TGTGCCAGCAGACCACACAGGGATGCTAACTATGGCTACACCTTC	CASRPHRDANYGYTF
TRBD1	TRBV5-1	.	TRBJ2-2	TGTGCCAGCAGACTCCAGACAGGGAGCAACACCGGGGAGCTGTTTTTT	CASRLQTGSNTGELFF
.	TRBV2	few	TRBJ1-4	TGTGCCAGCAGGTTGAACAGGGAAGTAGGCGAAAAACTGTTTTTT	CASRLNREVGEKLFF
.	TRBV11-2	.	TRBJ1-2	TGTGCCAGCAGCCTCGGACAGCGGAGCTATGGCTACACCTTC	CASSLGQRSYGYTF
.	TRBV6-5	.	TRBJ1-5	TGTGCCAGCAGTTCCGGGACACCTAGACCCAATCAGCCCCAGCATTTT	CASSSGTPRPNQPQHF
.	TRBV18	once	TRBJ1-5	TGTGCCAGCTCACCTTCCCGGAGTTTCAATCAGCCCCAGCATTTT	CASSPSRSFNQPQHF
TRBD1	TRBV4-2	.	TRBJ1-5	TGTGCCAGCAGCCAATCCCTGGGACAGGGGGCGGGTCAGCCCCAGCATTTT	CASSQSLGQGAGQPQHF
.	TRBV27	.	TRBJ1-2	TGTGCCAGCAGTTACTTCGTTCTACCGCCAGGGTCCCATGGCTACACCTTC	CASSYFVLPPGSHGYTF
TRBD2	TRBV11-2	.	TRBJ2-5	TGTGCCAGCAGCCCCGGATACGGCGGGAGTGGTGCGGAGACCCAGTACTTC	CASSPGYGGSGAETQYF
.	TRBV6-5	.	TRBJ1-5	TGTGCCAGCAGGCCCCAGATTAGGGGCAATCAGCCCCAGCATTTT	CASRPQIRGNQPQHF
.	TRBV5-1	.	TRBJ2-5	TGCGCCAGCAGTAGACCAGGGGCGAGCCAAGAGACCCAGTACTTC	CASSRPGASQETQYF
.	TRBV5-1	.	TRBJ1-2	TGCGCCAGCAGCTTCGGACAGAATTTGGACTATGGCTACACCTTC	CASSFGQNLDYGYTF
.	TRBV18	.	TRBJ1-5	TGTGCCAGCTCACCAGGCAGGGGTGATCAGCCCCAGCATTTT	CASSPGRGDQPQHF
.	TRBV7-2	.	TRBJ1-2	TGTGCCAGTTTACCTCCGTCGGGTCTGAGAGGCTACACCTTC	CASLPPSGLRGYTF
.	TRBV6-5	.	TRBJ2-7	TGTGCCAGCAGTTACTCCGGTCTAGCCCAAGCCTACGAGCAGTACTTC	CASSYSGLAQAYEQYF
.	TRBV4-2	.	TRBJ2-7	TGTGCCAGCAGTAGGGACTCAAGTAGCTCCTACGAGCAGTACTTC	CASSRDSSSSYEQYF
TRBD1	TRBV5-4	.	TRBJ1-5	TGTGCCAGCAGTCTCAGGGGGCAGCCCCAGCATTTT	CASSLRGQPQHF
TRBD2	TRBV5-1	few	TRBJ2-1	TGCGCCAGCAGCTCGCATGGCTGGACTAGCGGGCGTACATACAATGAGCAGTTCTTC	CASSSHGWTSGRTYNEQFF
TRBD1	TRBV5-1	few	TRBJ1-1	TGCGCCAGCAGCAAAGGACAGGGGATGAACACTGAAGCTTTCTTT	CASSKGQGMNTEAFF
.	TRBV6-1	.	TRBJ1-4	TGTGCCAGCAGTGTGCGTACAGGGCCTAATGAAAAACTGTTTTTT	CASSVRTGPNEKLFF
TRBD1	TRBV7-7	.	TRBJ2-7	TGTGCCAGCAGCTTAAGAGGGGGCGGCGAGCAGTACTTC	CASSLRGGGEQYF
TRBD1	TRBV18	.	TRBJ1-5	TGTGCCAGCTCACCACCCGGGACAGGGGTTGAGCAGCCCCAGCATTTT	CASSPPGTGVEQPQHF
.	TRBV2	.	TRBJ2-7	TGTGCCAGCAGTGAGTATAGGAGTTATAACGAGCAGTACTTC	CASSEYRSYNEQYF
TRBD1	TRBV7-8	once	TRBJ2-7	TGTGCCAGCAGCTTAGCAAGGGGGCTCCAGTACTTC	CASSLARGLQYF
TRBD2	TRBV7-7	.	TRBJ2-2	TGTGCCAGCAGCAGTGTTAGCGGGAGATTCCCCGGGGAGCTGTTTTTT	CASSSVSGRFPGELFF
.	TRBV6-1	.	TRBJ1-2	TGTGCCAGCAGTGATACGGCAGGGAGGTATGGCTACACCTTC	CASSDTAGRYGYTF
TRBD1	TRBV5-6	.	TRBJ1-2	TGTGCCAGCAGCCAAGGACAGGGGAGGTTTAGCTATGGCTACACCTTC	CASSQGQGRFSYGYTF
.	TRBV7-2	.	TRBJ2-3	TGTGCCAGCAGCCCGAGGCGAGCGCCAACAGATACGCAGTATTTT	CASSPRRAPTDTQYF
.	TRBV28	.	TRBJ1-2	TGTGCCAGCAGTATCCCGGGCCCCGTCTATGGCTACACCTTC	CASSIPGPVYGYTF
TRBD2	TRBV7-9	.	TRBJ2-7	TGTGCCAGCAGCCCTGGGACTAGCGGTTCCTACGAGCAGTACTTC	CASSPGTSGSYEQYF
TRBD1	TRBV6-4	.	TRBJ1-1	TGTGCCAGCAGTAAATCGACAGGGTCGATCACTGAAGCTTTCTTT	CASSKSTGSITEAFF
.	TRBV28	.	TRBJ2-1	TGTGCCAGCAGTTTATTGTCTAGCAATGAGCAGTTCTTC	CASSLLSSNEQFF
.	TRBV6-1	.	TRBJ1-3	TGTGCCAGCAGTGAAAGACCTCCGGGGGCTGGAAACACCATATATTTT	CASSERPPGAGNTIYF
TRBD2	TRBV10-3	.	TRBJ2-5	TGTGCCATCAGTGAAAGTACTAGCGGGAGTGCTTTTCAAGAGACCCAGTACTTC	CAISESTSGSAFQETQYF
TRBD2	TRBV5-8	.	TRBJ2-1	TGTGCCGGTTTTCTAGCGGGATCACCCAGCTCCTACAATGAGCAGTTCTTC	CAGFLAGSPSSYNEQFF